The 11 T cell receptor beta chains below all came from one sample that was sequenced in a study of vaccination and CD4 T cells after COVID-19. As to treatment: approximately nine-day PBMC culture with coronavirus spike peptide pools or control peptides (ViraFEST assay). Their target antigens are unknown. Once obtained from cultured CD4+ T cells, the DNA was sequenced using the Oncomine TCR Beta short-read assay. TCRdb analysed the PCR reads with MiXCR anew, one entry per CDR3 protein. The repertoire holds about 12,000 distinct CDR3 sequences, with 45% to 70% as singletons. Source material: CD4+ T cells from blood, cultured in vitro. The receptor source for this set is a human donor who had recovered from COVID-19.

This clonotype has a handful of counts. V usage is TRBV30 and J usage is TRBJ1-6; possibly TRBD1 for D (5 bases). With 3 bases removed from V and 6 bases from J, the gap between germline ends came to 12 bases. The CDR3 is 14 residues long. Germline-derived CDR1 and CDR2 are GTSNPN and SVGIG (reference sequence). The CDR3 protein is CAWSGTLGNSPLHF. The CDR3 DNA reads TGTGCCTGGAGCGGGACTTTGGGTAATTCACCCCTCCACTTT.

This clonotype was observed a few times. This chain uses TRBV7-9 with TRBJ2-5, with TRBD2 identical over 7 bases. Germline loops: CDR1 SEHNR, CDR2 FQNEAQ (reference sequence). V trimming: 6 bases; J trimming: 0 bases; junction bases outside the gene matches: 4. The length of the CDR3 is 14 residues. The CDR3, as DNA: TGTGCCAGCAGGCAGCGGGGCAACCAAGAGACCCAGTACTTC. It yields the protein CASRQRGNQETQYF.

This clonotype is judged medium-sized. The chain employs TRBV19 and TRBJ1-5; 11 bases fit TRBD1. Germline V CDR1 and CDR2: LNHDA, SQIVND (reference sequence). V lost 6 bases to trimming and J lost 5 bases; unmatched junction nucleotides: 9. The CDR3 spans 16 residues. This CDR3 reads CASRLSGTGGHQPQHF. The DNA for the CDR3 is TGTGCCAGTAGGCTTTCCGGGACAGGGGGACATCAGCCCCAGCATTTT.

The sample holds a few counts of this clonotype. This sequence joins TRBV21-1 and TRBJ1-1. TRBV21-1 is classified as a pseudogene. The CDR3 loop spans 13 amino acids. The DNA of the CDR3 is TGTGCCAGCACCGTCGGGCTTAGGACTGAAGCTTTCTTT. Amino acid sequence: CASTVGLRTEAFF.

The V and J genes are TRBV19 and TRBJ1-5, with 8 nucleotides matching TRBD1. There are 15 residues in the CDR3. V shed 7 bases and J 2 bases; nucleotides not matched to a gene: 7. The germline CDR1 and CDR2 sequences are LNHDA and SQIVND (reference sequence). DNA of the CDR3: TGTGCCAGTACCCAGACAGGGGATGGCAATCAGCCCCAGCATTTT. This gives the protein CASTQTGDGNQPQHF.

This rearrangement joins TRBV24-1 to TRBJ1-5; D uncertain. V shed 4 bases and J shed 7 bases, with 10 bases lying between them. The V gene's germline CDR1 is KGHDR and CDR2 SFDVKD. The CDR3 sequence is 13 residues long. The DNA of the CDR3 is TGTGCCACCAGTGAGAACACTGGACAGCCCCAGCATTTT. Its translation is CATSENTGQPQHF.

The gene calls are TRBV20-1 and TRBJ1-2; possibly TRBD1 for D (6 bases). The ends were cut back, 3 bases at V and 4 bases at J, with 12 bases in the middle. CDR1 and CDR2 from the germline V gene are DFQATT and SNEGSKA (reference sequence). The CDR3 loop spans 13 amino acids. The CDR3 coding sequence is TGCAGTGCTAGTCTCGTCAGGGGCTATGGCTACACCTTC. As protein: CSASLVRGYGYTF.

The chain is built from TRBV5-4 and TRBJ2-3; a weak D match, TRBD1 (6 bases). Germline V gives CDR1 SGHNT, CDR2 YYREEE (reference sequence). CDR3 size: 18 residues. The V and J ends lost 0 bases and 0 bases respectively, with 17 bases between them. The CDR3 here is CASSLAGAGGSSTDTQYF. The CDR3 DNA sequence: TGTGCCAGCAGCTTGGCCGGCGCTGGGGGCAGTAGCACAGATACGCAGTATTTT. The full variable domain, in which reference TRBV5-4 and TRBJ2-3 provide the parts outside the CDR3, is ETGVTQSPTHLIKTRGQQVTLRCSSQSGHNTVSWYQQALGQGPQFIFQYYREEENGRGNFPPRFSGLQFPNYSSELNVNALELDDSALYLCASSLAGAGGSSTDTQYFGPGTRLTVL.

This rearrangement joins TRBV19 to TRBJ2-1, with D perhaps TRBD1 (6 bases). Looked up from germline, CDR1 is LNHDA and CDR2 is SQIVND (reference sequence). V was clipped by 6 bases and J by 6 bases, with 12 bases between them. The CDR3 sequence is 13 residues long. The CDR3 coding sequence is TGTGCCAGTAGGGGATTCAGGGGCAATGAGCAGTTCTTC. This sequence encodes CASRGFRGNEQFF. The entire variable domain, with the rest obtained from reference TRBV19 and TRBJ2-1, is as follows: DGGITQSPKYLFRKEGQNVTLSCEQNLNHDAMYWYRQDPGQGLRLIYYSQIVNDFQKGDIAEGYSVSREKKESFPLTVTSAQKNPTAFYLCASRGFRGNEQFFGPGTRLTVL.

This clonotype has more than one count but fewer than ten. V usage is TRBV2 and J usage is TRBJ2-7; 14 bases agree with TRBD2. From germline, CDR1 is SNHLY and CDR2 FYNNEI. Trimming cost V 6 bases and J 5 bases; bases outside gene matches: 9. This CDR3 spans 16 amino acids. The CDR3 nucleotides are TGTGCCAGCAGGGGGGGTCGGGGACTAGCGGGAGACGAGCAGTACTTC. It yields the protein CASRGGRGLAGDEQYF.

The CDR3 nucleotides read TGCAGTGCTATCGGGGGTATAGCGGGAGGTGCGGCACACACAGATACGCAGTATTTT. Encoded protein: CSAIGGIAGGAAHTDTQYF. This rearrangement joins TRBV20-1 to TRBJ2-3, with 10 bases matching TRBD2. The V and J ends lost 4 bases and 2 bases, in that order; junction bases with no gene match: 18. Germline loops: CDR1 DFQATT, CDR2 SNEGSKA (reference sequence). The CDR3 totals 19 residues.